This TCR beta chain was sequenced during a study of blood T cells in healthy people across ages. As for the study in general: Capturing about one barcoded beta molecule per two T cells was achieved by template switching. Findings and caveats of the study: Diversity estimated from one million T cells was considered an underestimate.

The V gene's germline CDR1 is MNHEY and CDR2 SVGEGT. V was trimmed by 8 bases and J by 0 bases, leaving 13 bases between them. The CDR3 length is 14 residues. Only a few counts were recorded for this clonotype. Its matching antigen is unknown. One base away lies a much larger clone, so this may be a sequencing read error. A sample-barcoded 5' primer and a J-beta primer mix were used in a second PCR of about 7 to 12 cycles. TCRdb reprocessed the 5' RACE reads with MiXCR, giving one entry per CDR3 protein. The sample has around 800,000 distinct CDR3 sequences; roughly 44% are singletons. Donors were systemically healthy Caucasian individuals from Russia aged roughly 6 to 100 years.

This sequence was found in a man in his 60s in good health. The sequencing sample was made of blood. V usage is TRBV6-2 or TRBV6-3 and J usage is TRBJ2-5, with D tentatively TRBD2 (5 bases). CDR3 loop: CASGSPGNQETQYF. For the CDR3, the DNA is TGTGCCAGCGGATCCCCGGGGAACCAAGAGACCCAGTACTTC.